One and the same sample provided the 2 T cell receptor beta chains below, sequenced in a study of T-cell memory formation after mild COVID-19. TCRdb re-analysed the 5' RACE reads in MiXCR, keeping a single row per CDR3 protein. The sample includes about 500,000 distinct CDR3 sequences, around 20% seen only once; the top ten take around an eighth. Input material: PBMCs or a T cell subset sorted from them (not recorded which). The origin of the receptors is an adult woman who had mild COVID-19 (a few samples of this study predate the infection). Cell type and time point are not known.

The chain is built from TRBV6-6 and TRBJ2-5; D call uncertain. CDR1 and CDR2 from the germline V gene are MNHNY and SVGAGI (reference sequence). Trimming removed 7 bases at V and 1 base at J, with 10 bases between. The CDR3 consists of 13 residues. The CDR3 spells CASTPTGQETQYF. The CDR3 DNA follows: TGTGCCAGCACCCCGACTGGCCAAGAGACCCAGTACTTC.

This clonotype was observed a handful of times. The chain is built from TRBV5-1 and TRBJ2-7, with TRBD1 matching over 7 bases. This CDR3 spans 16 amino acids. Germline CDR1 reads SGHRS; CDR2 reads YFSETQ. Trimming at V came to 1 base and at J to 7 bases, leaving 14 bases not matched to a gene. In DNA form, the CDR3 reads TGCGCCAGCAGCTTGACAGGGGCCTCACCCAGGGAAGAGCAGTACTTC. Protein sequence: CASSLTGASPREEQYF.